The 17 T cell receptor beta chains reported below all come from one sample, sequenced in a study of T cell changes during pregnancy in multiple sclerosis. Profiling relied on immunoSEQ multiplex PCR, and the TCRdb table lists in-frame clones only, not all of them. The sample yields tens of thousands of clones, about 82% seen once. Sequencing used CD8+ T cells from peripheral blood mononuclear cells, obtained in the first trimester of pregnancy. Receptors were obtained from a female donor in good health, enrolled as a control in a pregnancy study.

V is TRBV6-1 and J is TRBJ1-5, with D unresolved. The CDR3 has 13 amino acids. Germline V CDR1 and CDR2: MNHNS, SASEGT. V dropped 10 bases and J dropped 4 bases, with 14 bases sitting between them. This CDR3 reads CAIQLTENQPQHF. The CDR3 DNA follows: TGTGCCATCCAACTTACAGAGAATCAGCCCCAGCATTTT.

The V gene is TRBV28, the J gene TRBJ1-3, with 8 bases aligning to TRBD1. CDR1 and CDR2 from the germline V gene are MDHEN and SYDVKM. V dropped 5 bases and J dropped 2; count of bases not matched to a gene: 5. The CDR3 length is 15 residues. The CDR3 sequence is CASSRDRGTGNTIYF. CDR3 DNA sequence: TGTGCCAGCAGTCGTGACAGGGGCACTGGAAACACCATATATTTT.

The chain uses TRBV5-4 and TRBJ1-1; tentatively, D is TRBD1 (6 bases). The CDR3 is 14 residues long. The germline CDR1 and CDR2 sequences are SGHNT and YYREEE (reference sequence). Trimming removed 1 base at V and 6 bases at J, with 13 bases between. The CDR3 loop reads CASSLRGGSAEAFF. Written as DNA, the CDR3 is TGTGCCAGCAGCTTGAGGGGGGGCAGTGCTGAAGCTTTCTTT.

This chain uses TRBV7-9 with TRBJ2-7; 11 bases agree with TRBD2. Trimming took 4 bases from V and 3 from J; bases not matched to a gene: 2. The CDR3 is 14 residues long. CDR1 is SEHNR, CDR2 FQNEAQ, per germline (reference sequence). This CDR3 reads CASSSLAGGYEQYF. The CDR3 coding sequence is TGTGCCAGCAGCTCCCTAGCGGGGGGCTACGAGCAGTACTTC.

The rearrangement uses TRBV5-1 and TRBJ1-2; a possible D gene is TRBD1 (6 bases). Germline V gives CDR1 SGHRS, CDR2 YFSETQ. There are 15 residues in the CDR3. V gave up 7 bases and J gave up 2 bases, with 18 bases separating them. CDR3 amino acids: CASRTSNGTNYGYTF. The CDR3 DNA reads TGCGCCAGCCGAACTTCTAACGGGACAAACTATGGCTACACCTTC.

In regard to this clone: One junction end disagrees with the germline gene, perhaps due to a read error. This chain connects TRBV5-4 to TRBJ2-7; tentative D call: TRBD1 (6 bases). Germline V gives CDR1 SGHNT, CDR2 YYREEE (reference sequence). This CDR3 spans 17 amino acids. For the CDR3, the DNA is TGCGCCAGCAGCCAAGAAGCGACCCCGGACAGATACTACGAGCAGTACTTC. It specifies CASSQEATPDRYYEQYF.

This clone has a single count. The rearrangement joins TRBV12-5 to TRBJ2-7; D perhaps matches TRBD2 (5 bases). CDR3 length: 15 residues. Germline CDR1 and CDR2: LGHNT and FRNRAP. V was clipped by 4 bases and J by 1 base, with 14 bases between them. The DNA for the CDR3 is TGTGCTAGTGGTTCTAGACTACCCGGGTCCTACGAGCAGTACTTC. Its protein product is CASGSRLPGSYEQYF.

The J gene is TRBJ1-5, the V gene TRBV27, with TRBD1 identical over 7 bases. V lost 5 bases, J lost 3 bases, and 4 bases stayed unmatched. CDR1 MNHEY and CDR2 SMNVEV come from the germline V gene (reference sequence). The CDR3 runs 14 residues. The CDR3: CASSVGQNNQPQHF. As DNA, the CDR3 is TGTGCCAGCAGTGTGGGACAGAACAATCAGCCCCAGCATTTT.

CDR3 residues: CASSVSGSSYEQYF. CDR3 in DNA: TGTGCCAGCAGCGTTAGCGGGTCCTCCTACGAGCAGTACTTC. The chain recombines TRBV6-4 with TRBJ2-7; 7 nucleotides align to TRBD2. The germline V gene encodes CDR1 MRHNA and CDR2 SNTAGT. V lost 6 bases, J lost 0 bases, and 5 bases stayed unmatched. This CDR3 contains 14 residues.

The chain links TRBV4-1 to TRBJ2-7; D may be TRBD1 (5 bases). Trimming took 1 base from V and 7 from J, leaving 20 bases between them. The CDR3 spans 16 residues. Per the germline V gene, CDR1 is MGHRA and CDR2 is YSYEKL. CDR3 in amino acids: CASSQALFKGVNEQYF. CDR3 nucleotide sequence: TGCGCCAGCAGCCAAGCCCTGTTTAAAGGGGTAAATGAGCAGTACTTC.

This clone was detected once. The V and J genes are TRBV4-1 and TRBJ2-6, with TRBD1 matching 8 bases. Germline assignment: CDR1 MGHRA and CDR2 YSYEKL. V was clipped by 6 bases and J by 4 bases; unmatched bases: 5. The CDR3 totals 15 residues. This CDR3 reads CASSPGGSGANVLTF. CDR3 coding DNA: TGCGCCAGCAGTCCAGGGGGCTCGGGGGCCAACGTCCTGACTTTC.

The chain carries TRBV25-1 and TRBJ2-2; perhaps TRBD2 as D (5 bases). This CDR3 is 14 amino acids long. Per germline, CDR1 MGHDK and CDR2 SYGVNS. V lost 5 bases, J lost 0 bases, and 7 bases lay in between. The CDR3 DNA is TGTGCCAGCAGTAGGAGGTCGAACACCGGGGAGCTGTTTTTT. Amino acid sequence: CASSRRSNTGELFF. Using reference TRBV25-1 and TRBJ2-2 for the parts outside the CDR3, the full variable domain is EADIYQTPRYLVIGTGKKITLECSQTMGHDKMYWYQQDPGMELHLIHYSYGVNSTEKGDLSSESTVSRIRTEHFPLTLESARPSHTSQYLCASSRRSNTGELFFGEGSRLTVL.

The chain links TRBV9 to TRBJ1-2; TRBD1 aligns across 8 bases. The CDR3 is made up of 15 amino acids. Trimming took 4 bases from V and 1 from J; bases not matched to a gene: 6. CDR1 is SGDLS, CDR2 YYNGEE, per germline. The CDR3 reads CASSTRTGINYGYTF. The CDR3 region has the DNA TGTGCCAGCAGCACCCGGACAGGGATTAACTATGGCTACACCTTC.

This chain connects TRBV7-9 to TRBJ1-3, with a possible D match to TRBD1 (5 bases). CDR3 size: 16 residues. Looked up from germline, CDR1 is SEHNR and CDR2 is FQNEAQ (reference sequence). V was cut by 4 bases and J by 0 bases, with 13 bases left in between. The CDR3 sequence is CASSSSAGDSGNTIYF. The CDR3 DNA follows: TGTGCCAGCAGCTCCTCCGCGGGGGACTCTGGAAACACCATATATTTT.

This clone was seen only a few times. The J gene is TRBJ1-1, the V gene TRBV28; D remains ambiguous. This CDR3 spans 13 amino acids. The V gene lost 8 bases and the J gene lost 0 bases, with 10 bases spanning the gap. Germline CDR1 MDHEN, CDR2 SYDVKM. The CDR3 is CASRRLLNTEAFF. CDR3 in DNA: TGTGCCAGCCGACGACTGTTGAACACTGAAGCTTTCTTT.

This clone was seen once. This sequence joins TRBV18 and TRBJ1-3, with D possibly being TRBD1 (5 bases). Trimming shortened V by 1 base and J by 2 bases, and 9 bases separated the two germline ends. Germline CDR1 KGHSH, CDR2 LQKENI. This CDR3 is built from 15 residues. CDR3 DNA: TGTGCCAGCTCACCACACGTCAGGGCTGGAAACACCATATATTTT. As protein: CASSPHVRAGNTIYF.

The chain employs TRBV7-9 and TRBJ2-5; D is possibly TRBD2 (6 bases). The V end was cut by 5 bases, the J end by 3 bases, with 13 bases between. This CDR3 comprises 14 residues. The V gene's germline CDR1 is SEHNR and CDR2 FQNEAQ (reference sequence). CDR3 bases: TGTGCCAGCAGCCTCCTGGGGGGAGAAGAGACCCAGTACTTC. This codes for CASSLLGGEETQYF.